This entry concerns a single TCR beta chain. Its cognate antigen is unknown. The same CDR3 arises from other DNA sequences in this sample as well. This sample was taken from a study of T cells in localized non-small cell lung cancer. The repertoire was sequenced with immunoSEQ multiplex PCR; TCRdb's copy has only in-frame clones and lacks some. The repertoire includes around 70,000 clones, around 84% of them detected once, and roughly 1.4% sits in the top ten. CDR3 size: 11 residues. With 4 bases removed from V and 3 bases from J, the gap between germline ends came to 6 bases. The germline V gene has CDR1 SQVTM and CDR2 ANQGSEA. General study points: Adjacent uninvolved lung had the highest clonality, suggesting focused antigen responses. Longer survival (overall) was linked to higher T cell density in blood.

Sequenced here: peripheral blood, sampled before any cancer treatment. The TCR originated in a female donor of 60 years or more with stage I lung adenocarcinoma. This chain links TRBV29-1 with TRBJ1-2; D might be TRBD1 (6 bases). The CDR3 DNA reads TGCAGCGTTGGACAGGACTATGGCTACACCTTC. Its protein is CSVGQDYGYTF.